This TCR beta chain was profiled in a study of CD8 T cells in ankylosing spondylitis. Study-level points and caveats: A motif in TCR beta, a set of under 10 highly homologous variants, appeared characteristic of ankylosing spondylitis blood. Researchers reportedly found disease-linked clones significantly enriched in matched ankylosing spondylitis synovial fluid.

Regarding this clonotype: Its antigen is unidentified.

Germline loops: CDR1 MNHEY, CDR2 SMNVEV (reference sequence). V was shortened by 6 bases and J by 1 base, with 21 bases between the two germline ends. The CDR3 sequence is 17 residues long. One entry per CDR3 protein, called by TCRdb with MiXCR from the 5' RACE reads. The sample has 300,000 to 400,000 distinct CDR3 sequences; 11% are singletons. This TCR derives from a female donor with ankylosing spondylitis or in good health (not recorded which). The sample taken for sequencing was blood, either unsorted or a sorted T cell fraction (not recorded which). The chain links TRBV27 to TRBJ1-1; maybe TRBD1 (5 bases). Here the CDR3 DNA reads TGTGCCAGCAGGCCCAACCGTCCCCTCAGGGCGAACACTGAAGCTTTCTTT. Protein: CASRPNRPLRANTEAFF.